These 18 T cell receptor beta chains came from one sample sequenced in a study of CD8+ T cells in alopecia areata. Sequencing relied on a cDNA template that was reverse transcribed from extracted RNA. Produced via immunoSEQ multiplex PCR; TCRdb's table is partial and in-frame only. The data show about 200,000 clones, around three fifths seen once. Indicated treatment: oral pan-JAK inhibitor, 5-10 mg twice daily. The specimen comprised CD4+ T cells sorted from blood, sampled around week 49, from a patient treated with tofacitinib. The receptors come from a human donor with alopecia areata.

The chain recombines TRBV30 with TRBJ2-7; D ambiguous. This CDR3 region has 13 residues. The V and J ends lost 0 bases and 0 bases respectively, with 6 bases between them. Germline CDR1 reads GTSNPN; CDR2 reads SVGIG (reference sequence). The CDR3 reads CAWSVGNSYEQYF. For the CDR3, the DNA is TGTGCCTGGAGTGTAGGGAACTCCTACGAGCAGTACTTC.

The chain carries TRBV29-1 and TRBJ1-4; 7 bases match TRBD1. CDR3 length: 13 residues. V lost 5 bases to trimming and J lost 7 bases; unmatched junction nucleotides: 7. Germline CDR1 SQVTM, CDR2 ANQGSEA. The CDR3 reads CSVQVQGGEKLFF. Written as DNA, the CDR3 is TGCAGCGTTCAGGTCCAGGGGGGTGAAAAACTGTTTTTT.

The V call is TRBV5-6, the J call TRBJ1-1; D not certain. With 5 bases removed from V and 0 bases from J, the gap between germline ends came to 11 bases. The CDR3 covers 14 residues. Looked up from germline, CDR1 is SGHDT and CDR2 is YYEEEE. The CDR3 DNA reads as TGTGCCAGCAGGTTTGGACGAATGAACACTGAAGCTTTCTTT. Translation gives CASRFGRMNTEAFF.

This clone was seen a few times. The chain combines TRBV15 with TRBJ2-5; possibly TRBD1 or TRBD2 for D (6 bases each). The CDR3 runs to 14 residues. Germline values: CDR1 LNHNV, CDR2 YYDKDF (reference sequence). V shed 0 bases and J shed 5 bases, with 10 bases lying between them. The CDR3 sequence is CATSRDGGGETQYF. In nucleotides, the CDR3 is TGTGCCACCAGCAGAGATGGAGGGGGGGAGACCCAGTACTTC.

This clone has a handful of counts. The V call is TRBV29-1, the J call TRBJ1-1; D unclear. CDR3 length equals 13 residues. The V end was cut by 8 bases, the J end by 1 base, with 14 bases between. CDR1 SQVTM and CDR2 ANQGSEA come from the germline V gene. The CDR3 here is CSSNLGQNTEAFF. The CDR3, as DNA: TGCAGCTCTAACCTTGGGCAGAACACTGAAGCTTTCTTT.

V is TRBV29-1 and J is TRBJ1-1; unclear D gene. Trimming took off 8 bases at V and 4 bases at J, with 11 bases between the two ends. The CDR3 spans 11 residues. Germline V lookup: CDR1 SQVTM, CDR2 ANQGSEA. This CDR3 reads CSFRMGTEAFF. The DNA of the CDR3 is TGCAGCTTCAGGATGGGCACTGAAGCTTTCTTT.

This clone turned up a few times. The chain is built from TRBV27 and TRBJ2-7; TRBD1 aligns across 9 bases. V was pared by 5 bases and J by 2 bases, with 7 bases of the junction left unmatched. The germline V gene encodes CDR1 MNHEY and CDR2 SMNVEV (reference sequence). This CDR3 spans 15 amino acids. The DNA for the CDR3 is TGTGCCAGCAGTCCCCACAGGGGGCAGGCCTACGAGCAGTACTTC. As protein: CASSPHRGQAYEQYF.

CDR3 amino acids: CASSTQGERQPQHF. CDR3 coding DNA: TGTGCCAGTAGTACCCAAGGAGAGCGGCAGCCCCAGCATTTT. The chain employs TRBV19 and TRBJ1-5; D gene unclear. Germline lookup yields CDR1 LNHDA and CDR2 SQIVND (reference sequence). This CDR3 comprises 14 residues. Trimming removed 4 bases from V and 7 bases from J, with 14 bases in between.

This chain links TRBV30 with TRBJ2-3; TRBD2 aligns across 12 bases. Germline-derived CDR1 and CDR2 are GTSNPN and SVGIG (reference sequence). V was pared by 6 bases and J by 1 base, with 2 bases of the junction left unmatched. This CDR3 is built from 14 residues. The CDR3 DNA follows: TGTGCCTGTCGACTAGCGGGAGGCACAGATACGCAGTATTTT. The encoded protein is CACRLAGGTDTQYF.

The chain carries TRBV2 and TRBJ2-3; D not resolved. In germline, CDR1 is SNHLY, CDR2 FYNNEI. With 6 bases removed from V and 4 bases from J, the gap between germline ends came to 11 bases. The CDR3 has 13 amino acids. CDR3 residues: CASSQTSSDTQYF. CDR3 DNA sequence: TGTGCCAGCAGCCAAACCAGTTCAGATACGCAGTATTTT.

The chain combines TRBV5-1 with TRBJ2-1, with D possibly matching TRBD1 (5 bases). The CDR3 has 13 amino acids. Deletions cut 0 bases from V and 5 bases from J, with 6 bases between. From germline, CDR1 is SGHRS and CDR2 YFSETQ. The CDR3 DNA sequence: TGCGCCAGCAGCTTGGGGACAAACAATGAGCAGTTCTTC. Translation: CASSLGTNNEQFF.

The chain uses TRBV5-1 and TRBJ1-6; D is unclear. The CDR3 length is 14 residues. V gave up 1 base and J gave up 5 bases, with 7 bases separating them. Germline V lookup: CDR1 SGHRS, CDR2 YFSETQ. For the CDR3, the DNA is TGCGCCAGCAGCTTGTCCGGGAATAATTCACCCCTCCACTTT. Translating it yields CASSLSGNNSPLHF.

The chain couples TRBV29-1 to TRBJ1-1, with D perhaps matching TRBD1 (6 bases). This CDR3 has 16 amino acids. The germline CDR1 and CDR2 sequences are SQVTM and ANQGSEA. V lost 3 bases and J lost 3, with 20 bases in between. Here the CDR3 DNA reads TGCAGCGTTGATCCTCGCGAGGGGGGAGGGTACACTGAAGCTTTCTTT. As protein: CSVDPREGGGYTEAFF.

The chain employs TRBV7-6 and TRBJ1-2, with TRBD1 as a possible D gene (5 bases). Germline CDR1 reads SGHVS; CDR2 reads FNYEAQ. Trimming cost V 2 bases and J 5 bases, with 15 bases left between them. The CDR3 is 15 amino acids. This CDR3 reads CASSLQGANLYGYTF. DNA for the CDR3: TGTGCCAGCAGCTTACAGGGTGCGAATTTATATGGCTACACCTTC.

This rearrangement joins TRBV2 to TRBJ1-5, with a tentative D call TRBD1 (6 bases). The CDR3 is 12 amino acids. Germline CDR1 is SNHLY and CDR2 is FYNNEI. V lost 8 bases and J lost 5, with 10 bases in between. CDR3 nucleotide sequence: TGTGCCAGCTCGCCAGGGGATCAGCCCCAGCATTTT. Amino acid sequence: CASSPGDQPQHF.

In the case of this clone: Other DNA sequences in the sample encode the same CDR3. V and J are TRBV29-1 and TRBJ1-1; no clear D. V was trimmed by 4 bases and J by 0 bases, leaving 9 bases between them. Germline CDR1 reads SQVTM; CDR2 reads ANQGSEA. The CDR3 loop spans 13 amino acids. The CDR3: CSVVGQLNTEAFF. The CDR3 region has the DNA TGCAGCGTTGTAGGGCAGTTGAACACTGAAGCTTTCTTT.

J is TRBJ2-7 and V is TRBV18, with D maybe TRBD2 (5 bases). The germline V gene encodes CDR1 KGHSH and CDR2 LQKENI. The length of the CDR3 is 16 residues. V shed 3 bases and J shed 0 bases, with 15 bases lying between them. The CDR3 nucleotides are TGTGCCAGCTCACCCGATCGGGGTGCGAGCTCCTACGAGCAGTACTTC. Its protein is CASSPDRGASSYEQYF.

The CDR3 DNA sequence: TGCGCCAGCAGACCCGCGATCGGGACAGGGGTTCCCGGGGAGCTGTTTTTT. Amino acids: CASRPAIGTGVPGELFF. The chain recombines TRBV4-1 with TRBJ2-2, with 10 bases lining up with TRBD1. V gave up 6 bases and J gave up 6 bases; unmatched junction bases: 13. Germline V gene sequence: CDR1 MGHRA, CDR2 YSYEKL. This CDR3 contains 17 residues.